The rows below give T cell receptor beta chains drawn from one sample of a study of response to subunit inactivated influenza vaccine. TCRdb itself ran the RT-PCR reads through MiXCR, one entry per CDR3 protein. The sample has approximately 680,000 distinct CDR3 sequences, approximately 15% seen once. This sample comprised PBMCs from blood, obtained about 12 days after vaccination. These receptors all come from a man in his forties or fifties who received an inactivated influenza vaccine. The CDR3 runs from the conserved cysteine through the conserved F or W. Each record gives: D gene, V gene, J gene, clone size, CDR3 protein, CDR3 DNA. D genes are given only for firm matches. Rows may omit the clone size; those that give it use once, few, many or a size class.

d_call: NA; v_call: TRBV7-9; j_call: TRBJ1-5; clone_size: few; cdr3_aa: CASSLGPFQPQHF; cdr3_nt: TGTGCCAGCAGCTTAGGGCCGTTTCAGCCCCAGCATTTT
d_call: TRBD1; v_call: TRBV12-3/TRBV12-4; j_call: TRBJ1-5; clone_size: NA; cdr3_aa: CASSMTGYSNQPQHF; cdr3_nt: TGTGCCAGCAGTATGACAGGGTATAGCAATCAGCCCCAGCATTTT
d_call: NA; v_call: TRBV6-5; j_call: TRBJ2-7; clone_size: few; cdr3_aa: CASSYSLGRRIEQYF; cdr3_nt: TGTGCCAGCAGTTACTCCCTGGGTCGGCGTATCGAGCAGTACTTC
d_call: NA; v_call: TRBV7-9; j_call: TRBJ2-2; clone_size: NA; cdr3_aa: CASSLPTDSNTGELFF; cdr3_nt: TGTGCCAGCAGCTTACCAACAGATTCGAACACCGGGGAGCTGTTTTTT
d_call: TRBD1; v_call: TRBV6-2/TRBV6-3; j_call: TRBJ2-4; clone_size: few; cdr3_aa: CASSYGQGQGVAKNIQYF; cdr3_nt: TGTGCCAGCAGTTACGGCCAAGGACAGGGGGTAGCCAAAAACATTCAGTACTTC
d_call: NA; v_call: TRBV27; j_call: TRBJ2-7; clone_size: few; cdr3_aa: CASSFSGIYEQYF; cdr3_nt: TGTGCCAGCAGTTTCTCGGGAATTTACGAGCAGTACTTC
d_call: NA; v_call: TRBV7-2; j_call: TRBJ1-5; clone_size: many; cdr3_aa: CASSWANNQPQHF; cdr3_nt: TGTGCCAGCAGCTGGGCGAACAATCAGCCCCAGCATTTT
d_call: TRBD2; v_call: TRBV4-2; j_call: TRBJ2-5; clone_size: NA; cdr3_aa: CASSPSSGGETQYF; cdr3_nt: TGTGCCAGCAGCCCCTCCAGCGGGGGTGAGACCCAGTACTTC
d_call: NA; v_call: TRBV29-1; j_call: TRBJ2-2; clone_size: many; cdr3_aa: CSVLKGANTGELFF; cdr3_nt: TGCAGCGTCCTAAAGGGCGCGAACACCGGGGAGCTGTTTTTT
d_call: NA; v_call: TRBV20-1; j_call: TRBJ2-1; clone_size: once; cdr3_aa: CSARDLRGGRSYNEQFF; cdr3_nt: TGCAGTGCTAGAGATCTGCGGGGCGGCCGCTCCTACAATGAGCAGTTCTTC
d_call: NA; v_call: TRBV6-2/TRBV6-3; j_call: TRBJ2-2; clone_size: few; cdr3_aa: CASSYRETAGELFF; cdr3_nt: TGTGCCAGCAGTTACAGGGAGACGGCCGGGGAGCTGTTTTTT
d_call: TRBD2; v_call: TRBV7-9; j_call: TRBJ2-5; clone_size: NA; cdr3_aa: CASSLRPAAGGRETQYF; cdr3_nt: TGTGCCAGCAGCTTACGACCTGCGGCGGGGGGGCGAGAGACCCAGTACTTC
d_call: NA; v_call: TRBV5-8; j_call: TRBJ2-3; clone_size: few; cdr3_aa: CASRAERFRTDTQYF; cdr3_nt: TGTGCCAGCAGAGCCGAGCGATTCCGCACAGATACGCAGTATTTT
d_call: TRBD2; v_call: TRBV29-1; j_call: TRBJ2-1; clone_size: NA; cdr3_aa: CSVSSGGAYEQFF; cdr3_nt: TGCAGCGTTTCATCCGGGGGGGCGTATGAGCAGTTCTTC
d_call: TRBD1; v_call: TRBV9; j_call: TRBJ1-1; clone_size: many; cdr3_aa: CASSVGQGTEAFF; cdr3_nt: TGTGCCAGCAGTGTCGGACAGGGAACTGAAGCTTTCTTT
d_call: NA; v_call: TRBV5-1; j_call: TRBJ2-3; clone_size: many; cdr3_aa: CASREDTDTQYF; cdr3_nt: TGCGCCAGCCGCGAAGACACAGATACGCAGTATTTT
d_call: TRBD1; v_call: TRBV3-1; j_call: TRBJ2-1; clone_size: NA; cdr3_aa: CASSLRQGADEQFF; cdr3_nt: TGTGCCAGCAGCCTCAGACAGGGGGCAGATGAGCAGTTCTTC
d_call: NA; v_call: TRBV13; j_call: TRBJ2-7; clone_size: NA; cdr3_aa: CASSLGQVGGYEQYF; cdr3_nt: TGTGCCAGCAGCTTAGGCCAGGTCGGAGGCTACGAGCAGTACTTC
d_call: NA; v_call: TRBV7-2; j_call: TRBJ2-6; clone_size: few; cdr3_aa: CASSLVASPSGANVLTF; cdr3_nt: TGTGCCAGCAGCTTAGTTGCGAGTCCCTCTGGGGCCAACGTCCTGACTTTC
d_call: TRBD1; v_call: TRBV7-2; j_call: TRBJ2-7; clone_size: few; cdr3_aa: CASSLVGTDAYEQYF; cdr3_nt: TGTGCCAGCAGCTTAGTGGGGACAGACGCCTACGAGCAGTACTTC
d_call: TRBD2; v_call: TRBV4-1; j_call: TRBJ2-1; clone_size: NA; cdr3_aa: CASSQVGGLADSYNEQFF; cdr3_nt: TGCGCCAGCAGCCAAGTGGGAGGACTAGCTGACTCCTACAATGAGCAGTTCTTC
d_call: NA; v_call: TRBV5-5; j_call: TRBJ2-7; clone_size: NA; cdr3_aa: CASSLELTYEQYF; cdr3_nt: TGTGCCAGCAGCTTGGAACTAACCTACGAGCAGTACTTC
d_call: TRBD2; v_call: TRBV11-2; j_call: TRBJ2-3; clone_size: NA; cdr3_aa: CASSFGLAGGLGDTQYF; cdr3_nt: TGTGCCAGCAGCTTTGGACTAGCGGGAGGGCTAGGAGATACGCAGTATTTT
d_call: NA; v_call: TRBV24-1; j_call: TRBJ2-6; clone_size: many; cdr3_aa: CATSDFTGTNSGANVLTF; cdr3_nt: TGTGCCACCAGTGATTTCACAGGAACAAACTCTGGGGCCAACGTCCTGACTTTC
d_call: NA; v_call: TRBV18; j_call: TRBJ1-1; clone_size: NA; cdr3_aa: CASSPPLTEAFF; cdr3_nt: TGTGCCAGCTCACCCCCACTCACTGAAGCTTTCTTT
d_call: TRBD1; v_call: TRBV7-8; j_call: TRBJ1-5; clone_size: NA; cdr3_aa: CASSLVSSGTGSNQPQHF; cdr3_nt: TGTGCCAGCAGCTTAGTTTCATCCGGGACAGGTAGCAATCAGCCCCAGCATTTT
d_call: TRBD2; v_call: TRBV6-1; j_call: TRBJ2-3; clone_size: few; cdr3_aa: CASSDQPSGGTDTQYF; cdr3_nt: TGTGCCAGCAGTGACCAGCCTAGCGGGGGCACAGATACGCAGTATTTT
d_call: NA; v_call: TRBV4-2; j_call: TRBJ2-4; clone_size: NA; cdr3_aa: CASSQVTGVKNIQYF; cdr3_nt: TGTGCCAGCAGCCAAGTTACGGGAGTGAAAAACATTCAGTACTTC
d_call: NA; v_call: TRBV15; j_call: TRBJ1-3; clone_size: NA; cdr3_aa: CATSLAGLSGNTIYF; cdr3_nt: TGTGCCACCAGTTTGGCAGGTCTCTCTGGAAACACCATATATTTT
d_call: NA; v_call: TRBV29-1; j_call: TRBJ2-6; clone_size: few; cdr3_aa: CSVEDASGANVLTF; cdr3_nt: TGCAGCGTTGAAGATGCATCTGGGGCCAACGTCCTGACTTTC
d_call: NA; v_call: TRBV7-2; j_call: TRBJ2-2; clone_size: NA; cdr3_aa: CASSLVYLTNTGELFF; cdr3_nt: TGTGCCAGCAGCTTAGTATATCTTACGAACACCGGGGAGCTGTTTTTT
d_call: TRBD1; v_call: TRBV2; j_call: TRBJ1-5; clone_size: few; cdr3_aa: CASSDGTAYNQPQHF; cdr3_nt: TGTGCCAGCAGTGACGGGACAGCTTACAATCAGCCCCAGCATTTT
d_call: TRBD1; v_call: TRBV12-3/TRBV12-4; j_call: TRBJ1-2; clone_size: NA; cdr3_aa: CARNFTGTGDSNYGYTF; cdr3_nt: TGTGCCAGAAATTTTACCGGGACAGGGGATTCTAACTATGGCTACACCTTC
d_call: TRBD1; v_call: TRBV9; j_call: TRBJ2-6; clone_size: many; cdr3_aa: CASSMGQGIAGANVLTF; cdr3_nt: TGTGCCAGCAGCATGGGACAGGGGATTGCTGGGGCCAACGTCCTGACTTTC
d_call: NA; v_call: TRBV30; j_call: TRBJ2-1; clone_size: NA; cdr3_aa: CAWSVYIGREEFF; cdr3_nt: TGTGCCTGGAGTGTATATATTGGGCGAGAAGAGTTCTTC
d_call: TRBD1; v_call: TRBV11-2; j_call: TRBJ2-3; clone_size: few; cdr3_aa: CASSSRQGSGRDTQYF; cdr3_nt: TGTGCCAGCAGCTCCCGACAGGGATCCGGTCGGGATACGCAGTATTTT
d_call: TRBD1; v_call: TRBV14; j_call: TRBJ2-4; clone_size: NA; cdr3_aa: CASSPYAGTGGRNIQYF; cdr3_nt: TGTGCCAGCAGCCCTTACGCCGGGACAGGGGGCCGAAACATTCAGTACTTC
d_call: TRBD2; v_call: TRBV28; j_call: TRBJ2-5; clone_size: few; cdr3_aa: CASSVRTSGQETQYF; cdr3_nt: TGTGCCAGCAGTGTCCGGACTAGCGGCCAAGAGACCCAGTACTTC
d_call: TRBD1; v_call: TRBV12-3/TRBV12-4; j_call: TRBJ2-7; clone_size: few; cdr3_aa: CASSDGTGGSYEQYF; cdr3_nt: TGTGCCAGCAGCGACGGAACAGGGGGCTCCTACGAGCAGTACTTC
d_call: NA; v_call: TRBV15; j_call: TRBJ2-5; clone_size: NA; cdr3_aa: CATSRDRGQQETQYF; cdr3_nt: TGTGCCACCAGCAGAGATCGTGGGCAACAAGAGACCCAGTACTTC
d_call: NA; v_call: TRBV18; j_call: TRBJ2-7; clone_size: NA; cdr3_aa: CASSPEGNEQYF; cdr3_nt: TGTGCCAGCTCACCCGAGGGGAACGAGCAGTACTTC
d_call: NA; v_call: TRBV5-1; j_call: TRBJ2-1; clone_size: NA; cdr3_aa: CASSGALHEQFF; cdr3_nt: TGCGCCAGCAGCGGAGCTCTCCATGAGCAGTTCTTC
d_call: NA; v_call: TRBV7-3; j_call: TRBJ2-3; clone_size: NA; cdr3_aa: CASSPAGVGRGSTDTQYF; cdr3_nt: TGTGCCAGCAGCCCCGCTGGGGTGGGTCGCGGAAGCACAGATACGCAGTATTTT
d_call: NA; v_call: TRBV4-3; j_call: TRBJ2-7; clone_size: NA; cdr3_aa: CASSQVWSIVYEQYF; cdr3_nt: TGCGCCAGCAGCCAAGTCTGGTCGATCGTCTACGAGCAGTACTTC
d_call: NA; v_call: TRBV19; j_call: TRBJ2-1; clone_size: NA; cdr3_aa: CASKGEGVFHEQFF; cdr3_nt: TGTGCCAGTAAGGGGGAGGGCGTGTTCCATGAGCAGTTCTTC
d_call: TRBD1; v_call: TRBV29-1; j_call: TRBJ2-3; clone_size: few; cdr3_aa: CSVPTGITDTQYF; cdr3_nt: TGCAGCGTTCCGACAGGGATAACAGATACGCAGTATTTT
d_call: NA; v_call: TRBV6-5; j_call: TRBJ1-2; clone_size: few; cdr3_aa: CASSSLQAVGGYGYTF; cdr3_nt: TGTGCCAGCAGTTCACTCCAGGCCGTAGGGGGCTATGGCTACACCTTC
d_call: NA; v_call: TRBV7-3; j_call: TRBJ2-2; clone_size: NA; cdr3_aa: CASSLGTVGELFF; cdr3_nt: TGTGCCAGCAGCTTAGGGACGGTCGGGGAGCTGTTTTTT
d_call: NA; v_call: TRBV4-3; j_call: TRBJ1-6; clone_size: NA; cdr3_aa: CASSQDWHRDNSPLHF; cdr3_nt: TGCGCCAGCAGCCAAGACTGGCACAGAGATAATTCACCCCTCCACTTT
d_call: TRBD2; v_call: TRBV20-1; j_call: TRBJ2-1; clone_size: NA; cdr3_aa: CSARSGRNLRGNEQFF; cdr3_nt: TGCAGTGCGAGAAGCGGGAGGAACCTCAGGGGGAATGAGCAGTTCTTC
d_call: TRBD1; v_call: TRBV5-1; j_call: TRBJ2-3; clone_size: few; cdr3_aa: CASSLFRGGKTDTQYF; cdr3_nt: TGCGCCAGCAGCTTGTTTCGAGGGGGCAAAACAGATACGCAGTATTTT
d_call: TRBD2; v_call: TRBV29-1; j_call: TRBJ2-7; clone_size: medium-sized; cdr3_aa: CSARLATTYEQYF; cdr3_nt: TGCAGCGCCAGACTAGCGACCACCTACGAGCAGTACTTC
d_call: TRBD2; v_call: TRBV3-1; j_call: TRBJ2-3; clone_size: many; cdr3_aa: CASSQVAGGYLDTQYF; cdr3_nt: TGTGCCAGCAGCCAGGTGGCGGGAGGGTACCTTGATACGCAGTATTTT
d_call: NA; v_call: TRBV7-9; j_call: TRBJ2-1; clone_size: few; cdr3_aa: CASSLDWGEQFF; cdr3_nt: TGTGCCAGCAGCTTAGATTGGGGGGAGCAGTTCTTC